These 7 T cell receptor beta chains were all obtained from the same sample, sequenced in a study of patients with pleural tuberculosis. TCRdb re-analysed the reads in MiXCR, keeping a single row per CDR3 protein. The table shows under 65,000 distinct CDR3 sequences, with 6% to 9.5% occurring only once. The receptor source for this set is a human donor with pleural tuberculosis.

This clonotype occurred many times. The rearrangement joins TRBV27 to TRBJ1-2, with 8 bases lining up with TRBD1. Germline V gene sequence: CDR1 MNHEY, CDR2 SMNVEV (reference sequence). After removal of 6 bases from V and 4 bases from J, the junction contained 7 bases not matched to a gene. This CDR3 region has 14 residues. CDR3 nucleotide sequence: TGTGCCAGCAGATCGGGACAGGACCCCTATGGCTACACCTTC. It is translated as CASRSGQDPYGYTF.

This clonotype was recorded a few times. The chain is built from TRBV29-1 and TRBJ1-1, with D possibly TRBD1 on 5 matching bases. Germline CDR1 is SQVTM and CDR2 is ANQGSEA. CDR3 length: 13 residues. Trimming cost V 7 bases and J 1 base, with 13 bases left between them. CDR3 in DNA: TGCAGCGCCATGACAGATAAGAACACTGAAGCTTTCTTT. Translating it yields CSAMTDKNTEAFF. The entire variable domain, with the rest obtained from reference TRBV29-1 and TRBJ1-1, is as follows: SAVISQKPSRDICQRGTSLTIQCQVDSQVTMMFWYRQQPGQSLTLIATANQGSEATYESGFVIDKFPISRPNLTFSTLTVSNMSPEDSSIYLCSAMTDKNTEAFFGQGTRLTVV.

This clonotype has just a few counts. The rearrangement uses TRBV7-3 and TRBJ2-3; D unresolved. The CDR3 covers 14 residues. V was pared by 1 base and J by 3 bases, with 8 bases between. CDR1 and CDR2 from the germline V gene are SGHTA and FQGTGA. CDR3 in amino acids: CASSLNQVTDTQYF. CDR3 nucleotide sequence: TGTGCCAGCAGCTTAAATCAGGTTACAGATACGCAGTATTTT.

There are many counts of this clonotype. The V and J genes are TRBV27 and TRBJ2-1; D is possibly TRBD2 (5 bases). Deletions cut 5 bases from V and 6 bases from J, with 5 bases between. The V gene's germline CDR1 is MNHEY and CDR2 SMNVEV (reference sequence). CDR3 size: 11 residues. DNA of the CDR3: TGTGCCAGCAGTACTAGCAATGAGCAGTTCTTC. Amino acids: CASSTSNEQFF.

Ten or more counts support this clonotype. This rearrangement joins TRBV18 to TRBJ1-1; D uncertain. Germline-derived CDR1 and CDR2 are KGHSH and LQKENI. The V end was cut by 2 bases, the J end by 6 bases, with 10 bases between. This CDR3 has 13 residues. The CDR3 sequence: CASSPIGIAEAFF. CDR3 nucleotide sequence: TGTGCCAGCTCACCAATCGGTATCGCTGAAGCTTTCTTT.

This clonotype was observed many times. The V call is TRBV18, the J call TRBJ1-2; 10 bases line up with TRBD1. The V and J ends lost 2 bases and 4 bases, in that order; junction bases with no gene match: 4. The CDR3 totals 15 residues. The germline CDR1 and CDR2 sequences are KGHSH and LQKENI. The CDR3 spells CASSPAGQGLYGYTF. CDR3 DNA sequence: TGTGCCAGCTCACCAGCGGGACAGGGGCTCTATGGCTACACCTTC.

Ten or more counts support this clonotype. V is TRBV6-1 and J is TRBJ2-2, with 7 bases identical to TRBD1. This CDR3 is 14 amino acids long. Germline CDR1 reads MNHNS; CDR2 reads SASEGT. V trimming: 5 bases; J trimming: 2 bases; junction bases outside the gene matches: 2. CDR3: CASSRQGNTGELFF. Written as DNA, the CDR3 is TGTGCCAGCAGTAGACAGGGCAACACCGGGGAGCTGTTTTTT.